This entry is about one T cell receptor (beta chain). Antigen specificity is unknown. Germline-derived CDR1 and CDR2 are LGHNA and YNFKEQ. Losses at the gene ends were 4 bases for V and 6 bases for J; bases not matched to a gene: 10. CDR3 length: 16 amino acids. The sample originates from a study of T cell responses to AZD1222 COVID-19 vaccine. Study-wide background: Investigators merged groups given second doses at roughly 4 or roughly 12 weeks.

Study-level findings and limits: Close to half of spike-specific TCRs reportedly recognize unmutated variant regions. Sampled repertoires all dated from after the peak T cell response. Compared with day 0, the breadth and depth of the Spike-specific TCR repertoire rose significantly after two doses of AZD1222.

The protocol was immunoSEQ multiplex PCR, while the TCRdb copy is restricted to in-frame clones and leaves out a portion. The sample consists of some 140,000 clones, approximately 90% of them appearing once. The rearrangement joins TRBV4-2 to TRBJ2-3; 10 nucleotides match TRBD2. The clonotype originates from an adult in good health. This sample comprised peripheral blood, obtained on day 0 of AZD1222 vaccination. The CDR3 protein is CASSPLSGGAGDTQYF. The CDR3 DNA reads TGTGCCAGCAGCCCCCTAAGCGGGGGGGCGGGGGATACGCAGTATTTT.